Listed below are T cell receptor beta chains from one sample, sequenced in a study of blood T cell repertoires in COVID-19. TCRdb's table, derived via immunoSEQ multiplex PCR, lists solely in-frame clones and lacks some. The data show about 170,000 clones, with around 87% seen just once and about 2.5% held by the top ten. Sequencing was carried out using peripheral blood. These receptors all come from a woman older than 75 with COVID-19, enrolled during active disease. The CDR3 runs from the conserved cysteine through the conserved F or W. Fields, in order: J gene, V gene, D gene, CDR3 length, clone size, CDR3 DNA, CDR3 protein. The D gene is left open where the match is weak. The size of a clone is reported for some rows only, either as once, few or many, or as a class for expanded clones.

>TRBJ2-7|TRBV28|.|15|.
TGTGCCAGCAGTCCCACCTTGGTCGGGTCCTACGAGCAGTACTTC
CASSPTLVGSYEQYF
>TRBJ2-1|TRBV5-1|.|15|.
TGCGCCAGCAGCTCAGCAGCGCTTAGCTACAATGAGCAGTTCTTC
CASSSAALSYNEQFF
>TRBJ1-1|TRBV7-9|.|13|.
TGTGCCAGCAGCTTCGGGGGAGAAACTGAAGCTTTCTTT
CASSFGGETEAFF
>TRBJ1-2|TRBV28|.|14|.
TGTGCCAGCAACAACGGACAGAAAAACTATGGCTACACCTTC
CASNNGQKNYGYTF
>TRBJ2-2|TRBV7-9|.|15|once
TGTGCCAGCAGTTTCGTGACAGGGAGGACCGGGGAGCTGTTTTTT
CASSFVTGRTGELFF
>TRBJ1-2|TRBV18|.|13|.
TGTGCCAGCTCACCAGAACAGCTCTATGGCTACACCTTC
CASSPEQLYGYTF
>TRBJ1-2|TRBV5-1|TRBD1|15|.
TGCGCCAGCAGCGGACCGGGACAGGGCGGCTATGGCTACACCTTC
CASSGPGQGGYGYTF
>TRBJ2-3|TRBV7-2|TRBD2|18|.
TGTGCCAGTGTCCCTCGTCGGACTAGCGGGAGAGGGGCAGATACGCAGTATTTT
CASVPRRTSGRGADTQYF
>TRBJ1-5|TRBV7-2|TRBD1|18|.
TGTGCCAGCAGCTTAGAGTCGGGACAGGGGAACCTTAGGAAGCCCCAGCATTTT
CASSLESGQGNLRKPQHF
>TRBJ1-1|TRBV6-5|.|13|.
TGTGCCAGCAGTTATGAGCAAGACACTGAAGCTTTCTTT
CASSYEQDTEAFF
>TRBJ2-7|TRBV28|.|12|.
TGTGCCAGCGGGCAGATCATCTACGAGCAGTACTTC
CASGQIIYEQYF
>TRBJ1-5|TRBV5-1|.|14|.
TGCGCCAGCAGCTTAGGGGACGCGGGGCAGCCCCAGCATTTT
CASSLGDAGQPQHF
>TRBJ2-7|TRBV5-1|.|13|few
TGCGCCAGCAGCATCGGACAAACCTACGAGCAGTACTTC
CASSIGQTYEQYF
>TRBJ2-7|TRBV7-9|.|14|once
TGTGCCAGCAGCTTAGATTTGGCACCGTTCGAGCAGTACTTC
CASSLDLAPFEQYF
>TRBJ1-1|TRBV5-6|.|14|.
TGTGCCAGCAGCTTGGGGCAAAGGGGAACTGAAGCTTTCTTT
CASSLGQRGTEAFF
>TRBJ2-5|TRBV24-1|.|13|.
TGTGCCACCAGGTCCGGGACTGGGGAGACCCAGTACTTC
CATRSGTGETQYF
>TRBJ2-4|TRBV19|.|11|.
TGTGCCAGTAGTATACTAAACATTCAGTACTTC
CASSILNIQYF